Listed below are T cell receptor beta chains from one sample, sequenced in a study of T cell repertoires in cytomegalovirus infection. TCRdb independently ran MiXCR on the reads; one entry per CDR3 protein. The data show fewer than 200,000 distinct CDR3 sequences, under 25% seen once. Sequencing was performed on PBMCs. The receptors here all came from a human donor in good health (CMV status not recorded). Some clones in this sample may be carry-over from other donors' samples. Each CDR3 is given with its conserved first and last residue. The D gene is left open where the match is weak. Size tells how often a clone was seen (once, few, many) or the class of an expanded clone, and some rows leave it out.

d_call,v_call,clone_size,j_call,cdr3_nt,cdr3_aa
NA,TRBV5-6,NA,TRBJ1-5,TGTGCCAGCAGCTTGTGGAGGGCGGCCAATCAGCCCCAGCATTTT,CASSLWRAANQPQHF
NA,TRBV28,many,TRBJ2-1,TGTGCCAGCAGTTTCACGGAAAGCTCCTACAATGAGCAGTTCTTC,CASSFTESSYNEQFF
NA,TRBV20-1,NA,TRBJ1-3,TGCAGTGCCCAACGACAGGTCTCTGGAAACACCATATATTTT,CSAQRQVSGNTIYF
NA,TRBV19,many,TRBJ1-4,TGTGCCAGTAGTATAGTAGACGGGAATGAAAAACTGTTTTTT,CASSIVDGNEKLFF
TRBD2,TRBV6-2/TRBV6-3,NA,TRBJ2-1,TGTGCCAGCAGTCACCGGACTAGCGGGACCTCCTACAATGAGCAGTTCTTC,CASSHRTSGTSYNEQFF
NA,TRBV6-1,many,TRBJ1-6,TGTGCCAGCAGTGGTCAGGGGAGCGGAGGTTCACCCCTCCACTTT,CASSGQGSGGSPLHF
NA,TRBV2,NA,TRBJ1-4,TGTGCCAGCAGTGAGGGGGGGGCAACTAATGAAAAACTGTTTTTT,CASSEGGATNEKLFF
NA,TRBV4-3,NA,TRBJ1-5,TGCGCCAGCAGCCTTTCCCTTGGAGGTTATAGCAATCAGCCCCAGCATTTT,CASSLSLGGYSNQPQHF
NA,TRBV28,NA,TRBJ1-5,TGTGCCAGCAGTCGCGACGTACAGCCCCAGCATTTT,CASSRDVQPQHF
NA,TRBV7-2,NA,TRBJ1-3,TGTGCCAGCAGCGACTGGGGATCTGGAAACACCATATATTTT,CASSDWGSGNTIYF
NA,TRBV6-2/TRBV6-3,few,TRBJ1-1,TGTGCCAGCAGTTACTCGTCGGGCCAAGGGGGAGTAGGGGCAGAAGCTTTCTTT,CASSYSSGQGGVGAEAFF
NA,TRBV7-2,NA,TRBJ1-1,TGTGCCAGCAGTTCCGAGGTAGGGACTGAAGCTTTCTTT,CASSSEVGTEAFF
TRBD1,TRBV28,once,TRBJ2-7,TGTGCCAGCGGTTTGACAGGGGCCTTATCCTACGAGCAGTACTTC,CASGLTGALSYEQYF
TRBD1,TRBV12-3/TRBV12-4,once,TRBJ2-1,TGTGCCAGCAGTTTAGTTCACAGGGGGTACAATGAGCAGTTCTTC,CASSLVHRGYNEQFF
NA,TRBV11-2,NA,TRBJ2-6,TGTGCCAGCAGCTCCCGCTCTGGGGCCAACGTCCTGACTTTC,CASSSRSGANVLTF
NA,TRBV7-8,NA,TRBJ2-4,TGTGCCAGCAGCCAGGGGAGAGCCAAAAACATTCAGTACTTC,CASSQGRAKNIQYF
NA,TRBV6-1,few,TRBJ1-5,TGTGCCAGCAGTTCGGGACTTAAGGGGAGCAATCAGCCCCAGCATTTT,CASSSGLKGSNQPQHF
NA,TRBV7-2,many,TRBJ2-5,TGTGCCAGCAGCCTATTAGTAACTAGCCCCCAAGAGACCCAGTACTTC,CASSLLVTSPQETQYF
NA,TRBV14,few,TRBJ2-7,TGTGCCAGCAGCCAAGCCGACTTTTTCTCCTACGAGCAGTACTTC,CASSQADFFSYEQYF
NA,TRBV7-9,few,TRBJ2-7,TGTGCCAGCAGCTTAGGGGGGATCTACGAGCAGTACTTC,CASSLGGIYEQYF
NA,TRBV20-1,NA,TRBJ1-6,TGCAGTGCTAGAGATCCCGGGCACCCCAATTCACCCCTCCACTTT,CSARDPGHPNSPLHF
NA,TRBV7-2,many,TRBJ2-7,TGTGCCATCAGAATCTCCTACGAGCAGTACTTC,CAIRISYEQYF
NA,TRBV11-2,few,TRBJ2-7,TGTGCCAGCAGCTTAGCCGAGACTAACTACGAGCAGTACTTC,CASSLAETNYEQYF
NA,TRBV5-6,NA,TRBJ2-7,TGTGCCAGCAGCTCACGGTTCGGGGGGCGGTCCTACGAGCAGTACTTC,CASSSRFGGRSYEQYF
NA,TRBV28,NA,TRBJ2-7,TGTGCCATCGCAACAGGGCTACACGAGCAGTACTTC,CAIATGLHEQYF
NA,TRBV6-5,few,TRBJ1-6,TGTGCCAGCCGAGTACAGAATTCACCCCTCCACTTT,CASRVQNSPLHF
NA,TRBV28,NA,TRBJ1-3,TGTGCCAGCAGTAGGGGCCACTTGGCTGGAAACACCATATATTTT,CASSRGHLAGNTIYF
NA,TRBV7-9,NA,TRBJ2-1,TGTGCCAGCAGCTCCCCCCTAGACAGATACAATGAGCAGTTCTTC,CASSSPLDRYNEQFF
TRBD1,TRBV7-9,NA,TRBJ2-1,TGTGCCAGCAGCTTAGCGGCTGGGGTGGGCAGGGGGCACGATGAGCAGTTCTTC,CASSLAAGVGRGHDEQFF
NA,TRBV2,NA,TRBJ2-1,TGTGCCAGCAGTGAACTGTACAATGAGCAGTTCTTC,CASSELYNEQFF
TRBD2,TRBV10-3,NA,TRBJ2-5,TGTGCCATCAGTGAGTCCAAAGGCGGGGGAGAGACCCAGTACTTC,CAISESKGGGETQYF
NA,TRBV2,few,TRBJ2-1,TGTGCCAGCGCAACGAGAGCCAACAATGAGCAGTTCTTC,CASATRANNEQFF
NA,TRBV27,few,TRBJ1-6,TGTGCCAGCAGTTTATTTCGGATAGACAGACAGCGGGCACCCCTCCACTTT,CASSLFRIDRQRAPLHF
NA,TRBV6-2/TRBV6-3,few,TRBJ2-2,TGTGCCAGCAGTAGGCAGGAGAACACCGGGGAGCTGTTTTTT,CASSRQENTGELFF
NA,TRBV7-6,many,TRBJ1-1,TGTGCCAGCAGCCTACATCAGGCCGCTGAAGCTTTCTTT,CASSLHQAAEAFF
NA,TRBV20-1,once,TRBJ1-2,TGCAGTGCTGCCCTCGTAGGCTCGGGGGACTACACCTTC,CSAALVGSGDYTF
TRBD2,TRBV7-2,many,TRBJ2-2,TGTGCCAGCAGCGGCCAAGGACTAGCGGTCGGGGAGCTGTTTTTT,CASSGQGLAVGELFF
NA,TRBV14,NA,TRBJ2-3,TGTGCCAGCAGCCAAGGAGTAGATACGCAGTATTTT,CASSQGVDTQYF
NA,TRBV5-4,many,TRBJ2-7,TGTGCCAGCAGTCGACGTGAGAGTGACCTGGAGTACTTC,CASSRRESDLEYF
NA,TRBV15,NA,TRBJ2-2,TGTGCCACCAGCAGAGATAGAACGGGAAACACCGGGGAGCTGTTTTTT,CATSRDRTGNTGELFF
TRBD2,TRBV19,few,TRBJ2-2,TGTGCCAGTAGTCGCCCGACTAGCGCCGGGGAGCTGTTTTTT,CASSRPTSAGELFF
TRBD1,TRBV7-2,many,TRBJ2-7,TGTGCCAGCAGCTTCCGGGACAGAGGCGAGCAGTACTTC,CASSFRDRGEQYF
TRBD1,TRBV10-2,NA,TRBJ2-1,TGCGCCAGCAGTGGACCGGGACAGGGATCGGCTGAGCAGTTCTTC,CASSGPGQGSAEQFF
TRBD1,TRBV7-2,many,TRBJ1-2,TGTGCCAGCAGCTTAAAAGGGACAGGGTGGGGCTACACCTTC,CASSLKGTGWGYTF
NA,TRBV7-9,few,TRBJ1-2,TGTGCCAGCAGCTTAGCGACGGACAGAGCTAACTATGGCTACACCTTC,CASSLATDRANYGYTF
TRBD1,TRBV7-3,many,TRBJ2-7,TGTGCCAGCAGCTCCCGGACAGGGGGCGCGGGGGAGCAGTACTTC,CASSSRTGGAGEQYF
NA,TRBV12-3/TRBV12-4,NA,TRBJ1-1,TGTGCCAGCAGTTTAATCGGACAGCGGTGGTTTGAAGCTTTCTTT,CASSLIGQRWFEAFF
NA,TRBV14,NA,TRBJ2-7,TGTGCCAGCAGCCCCTACGTAGCAGGGGAGCAGTACTTC,CASSPYVAGEQYF
NA,TRBV20-1,few,TRBJ2-1,TGCAGTGCTAGAGATCATGGCAGGGACCCCTACAATGAGCAGTTCTTC,CSARDHGRDPYNEQFF
NA,TRBV2,NA,TRBJ2-1,TGTGCCAGCAGGGTACAGGGCCTTGAGCAGTTCTTC,CASRVQGLEQFF
NA,TRBV7-7,many,TRBJ2-1,TGTGCTAGCAGCTCCGGACTCAGCTCCTACAATGAGCAGTTCTTC,CASSSGLSSYNEQFF
NA,TRBV2,NA,TRBJ1-5,TGTGCCAGCAGTGACGGTTATGAGGGGCCCCAGCATTTT,CASSDGYEGPQHF
TRBD1,TRBV7-2,NA,TRBJ2-7,TGTGCCAGCAGCTTATCGACAGGGGGCTTCCACGAGCAGTACTTC,CASSLSTGGFHEQYF